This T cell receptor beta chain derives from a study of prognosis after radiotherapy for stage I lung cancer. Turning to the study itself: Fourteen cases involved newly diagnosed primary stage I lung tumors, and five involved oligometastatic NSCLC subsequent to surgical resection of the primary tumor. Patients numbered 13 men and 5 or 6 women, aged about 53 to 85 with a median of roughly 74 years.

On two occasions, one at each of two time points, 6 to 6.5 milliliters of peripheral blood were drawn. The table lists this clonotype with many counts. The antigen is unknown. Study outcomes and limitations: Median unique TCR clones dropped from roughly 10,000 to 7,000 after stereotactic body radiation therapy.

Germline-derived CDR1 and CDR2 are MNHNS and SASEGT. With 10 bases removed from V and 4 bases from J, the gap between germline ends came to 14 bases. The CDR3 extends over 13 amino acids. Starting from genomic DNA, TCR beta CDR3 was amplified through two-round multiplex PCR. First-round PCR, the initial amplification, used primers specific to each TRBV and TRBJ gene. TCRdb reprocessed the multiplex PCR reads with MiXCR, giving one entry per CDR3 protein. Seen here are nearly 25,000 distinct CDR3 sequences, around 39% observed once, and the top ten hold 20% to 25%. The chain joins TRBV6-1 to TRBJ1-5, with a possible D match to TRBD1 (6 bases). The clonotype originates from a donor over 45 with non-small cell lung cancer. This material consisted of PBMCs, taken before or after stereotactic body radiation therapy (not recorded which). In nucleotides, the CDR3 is TGTGCCACCAAACAGGGACGGAATCAGCCCCAGCATTTT. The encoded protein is CATKQGRNQPQHF.